This entry lists 18 T cell receptor beta chains sequenced from one sample in a study of T cell repertoires in ileal Crohn's disease. Clones were read by immunoSEQ multiplex PCR, and TCRdb kept only the in-frame ones, dropping some. The data hold 2,000 to 2,500 clones, with almost 85% observed a single time. Sequenced input: ileal tissue. The receptors derive from an adult with Crohn's disease.

The rearrangement uses TRBV5-4 and TRBJ1-6; the match to TRBD1 covers 11 bases. The CDR3 runs to 15 residues. The germline V gene has CDR1 SGHNT and CDR2 YYREEE (reference sequence). V dropped 5 bases and J dropped 6; count of bases not matched to a gene: 4. The CDR3 nucleotides are TGTGCCAGCAGGAGGACAGGGGGCTCTAATTCACCCCTCCACTTT. It encodes CASRRTGGSNSPLHF.

The CDR3 is CASSATLADYGYTF. DNA for the CDR3: TGTGCCAGCAGTGCGACTTTAGCGGACTATGGCTACACCTTC. The chain employs TRBV2 and TRBJ1-2; no clear D. The CDR3 contains 14 residues. Germline CDR1 and CDR2: SNHLY and FYNNEI. V dropped 4 bases and J dropped 3 bases, with 12 bases sitting between them.

For the CDR3, the DNA is TGTGCCAGCAGTCTTAACAGGGGTAGCAGTTTGCCCCAGCATTTT. It specifies CASSLNRGSSLPQHF. This sequence joins TRBV6-5 and TRBJ1-5, with 7 positions matching TRBD1. The length of the CDR3 is 15 residues. Germline V gene lookup returns CDR1 MNHEY and CDR2 SVGAGI. Trimming at V came to 5 bases and at J to 9 bases, leaving 13 bases not matched to a gene.

The gene calls are TRBV7-2 and TRBJ2-7; D call uncertain. The germline V gene has CDR1 SGHTA and CDR2 FQGNSA. V was cut by 4 bases and J by 5 bases, with 9 bases left in between. This CDR3 is built from 12 residues. This chain's CDR3 is CASSSPPNEQYF. DNA of the CDR3: TGTGCCAGCAGCTCCCCGCCCAACGAGCAGTACTTC.

The chain uses TRBV6-5 and TRBJ1-1; D is possibly TRBD1 (5 bases). The CDR3 runs 12 residues. Trimming cost V 5 bases and J 1 base, with 5 bases left between them. The germline CDR1 and CDR2 sequences are MNHEY and SVGAGI. CDR3 amino acids: CASSTGNTEAFF. CDR3 in DNA: TGTGCCAGCAGTACAGGGAACACTGAAGCTTTCTTT.

The rearrangement joins TRBV5-1 to TRBJ2-7; 8 bases map to TRBD2. V was clipped by 4 bases and J by 7 bases; unmatched bases: 10. The V gene's germline CDR1 is SGHRS and CDR2 YFSETQ. The CDR3 length is 14 residues. This chain's CDR3 is CASSGMSGSGEQYF. The DNA of the CDR3 is TGCGCCAGCAGCGGGATGAGCGGGAGTGGGGAGCAGTACTTC.

The rearrangement links TRBV9 to TRBJ1-2; D is ambiguous. V was shortened by 4 bases and J by 6 bases, with 10 bases between the two germline ends. The germline gives CDR1 SGDLS, CDR2 YYNGEE. The CDR3 is 12 amino acids. The CDR3 sequence: CASSLVKDGYTF. Here the CDR3 DNA reads TGTGCCAGCAGCTTGGTGAAAGATGGCTACACCTTC.

The gene calls are TRBV7-8 and TRBJ2-7, with D possibly being TRBD1 (6 bases). CDR3 length: 14 residues. Deletions cut 1 base from V and 6 bases from J, with 13 bases between. Germline values: CDR1 SGHVS, CDR2 FQNEAQ. The CDR3 spells CASSLVGQPSEQYF. In DNA form, the CDR3 reads TGTGCCAGCAGCTTAGTAGGACAGCCGTCCGAGCAGTACTTC.

The rearrangement uses TRBV2 and TRBJ2-1; D ambiguous. CDR1 and CDR2 from the germline V gene are SNHLY and FYNNEI. Trimming took 8 bases from V and 10 from J, leaving 18 bases between them. This CDR3 is 13 amino acids long. CDR3 DNA sequence: TGTGCCAGCGAGGCCCCCTTCAGTTCAGAGCAGTTCTTC. Its protein is CASEAPFSSEQFF.

The V and J genes are TRBV6-1 and TRBJ2-1; TRBD2 matches at 8 bases. Looked up from germline, CDR1 is MNHNS and CDR2 is SASEGT. V was pared by 4 bases and J by 4 bases, with 9 bases of the junction left unmatched. CDR3 length: 16 residues. The CDR3 DNA reads TGTGCCAGCAGTGGACGGGGCGGGGGGACGTACAATGAGCAGTTCTTC. It codes for CASSGRGGGTYNEQFF.

The chain combines TRBV29-1 with TRBJ1-5; D remains unclear. Germline CDR1 is SQVTM and CDR2 is ANQGSEA. The V gene lost 5 bases and the J gene lost 1 base, with 12 bases spanning the gap. The CDR3 runs to 14 residues. DNA for the CDR3: TGCAGCGTTAGGAAAGGTGGGAGCAATCAGCCCCAGCATTTT. Translated: CSVRKGGSNQPQHF. The entire variable domain, with the rest obtained from reference TRBV29-1 and TRBJ1-5, is as follows: SAVISQKPSRDICQRGTSLTIQCQVDSQVTMMFWYRQQPGQSLTLIATANQGSEATYESGFVIDKFPISRPNLTFSTLTVSNMSPEDSSIYLCSVRKGGSNQPQHFGDGTRLSIL.

The chain recombines TRBV2 with TRBJ2-1; D tentatively fits TRBD1 or TRBD2 (6 bases each). This CDR3 comprises 13 residues. V lost 1 base and J 9 bases, leaving 10 bases between the germline ends. The germline V gene encodes CDR1 SNHLY and CDR2 FYNNEI. The CDR3 sequence: CASSEVEGGEQFF. CDR3 coding DNA: TGTGCCAGCAGTGAAGTCGAGGGGGGTGAGCAGTTCTTC. Together with reference TRBV2 and TRBJ2-1, the CDR3 gives the full variable domain: EPEVTQTPSHQVTQMGQEVILRCVPISNHLYFYWYRQILGQKVEFLVSFYNNEISEKSEIFDDQFSVERPDGSNFTLKIRSTKLEDSAMYFCASSEVEGGEQFFGPGTRLTVL.

V gene TRBV7-2 combines with J gene TRBJ1-2; tentative D call: TRBD1 (5 bases). The V end lost 5 bases, the J end lost 0 bases, and 13 bases lay between the germline ends. This CDR3 is 15 amino acids long. Germline CDR1 is SGHTA and CDR2 is FQGNSA. CDR3 coding DNA: TGTGCCAGCAGCGTTGGGACGCCAGCTAACTATGGCTACACCTTC. Amino acid sequence: CASSVGTPANYGYTF.

V usage is TRBV5-1 and J usage is TRBJ2-4, with 9 bases aligning to TRBD2. V lost 0 bases to trimming and J lost 3 bases; unmatched junction nucleotides: 10. Germline V gives CDR1 SGHRS, CDR2 YFSETQ. CDR3 length equals 18 residues. The CDR3 DNA reads TGCGCCAGCAGCTTGGAGTGGCGGGAGGGCCGAGGCAAAAACATTCAGTACTTC. Amino acids: CASSLEWREGRGKNIQYF.

The chain uses TRBV19 and TRBJ1-1, with D perhaps TRBD1 (6 bases). CDR1 is LNHDA, CDR2 SQIVND, per germline (reference sequence). V was cut by 3 bases and J by 0 bases, with 11 bases left in between. The CDR3 contains 15 residues. The CDR3 loop reads CASSIRGAMNTEAFF. CDR3 nucleotide sequence: TGTGCCAGTAGTATTCGGGGGGCCATGAACACTGAAGCTTTCTTT.

The chain has TRBV5-1 and TRBJ2-7; D may be TRBD1 or TRBD2 (6 bases each). Deletions cut 0 bases from V and 1 base from J, with 17 bases between. CDR1 and CDR2 from the germline V gene are SGHRS and YFSETQ. The CDR3 contains 17 residues. This chain's CDR3 is CASSLALGTGASYEQYF. The CDR3 DNA reads TGCGCCAGCAGCTTGGCATTGGGGACGGGGGCTTCCTACGAGCAGTACTTC.

This rearrangement joins TRBV5-1 to TRBJ1-1, with TRBD1 as a possible D gene (5 bases). The CDR3 sequence is 17 residues long. Trimming cost V 0 bases and J 0 bases, with 15 bases left between them. The germline gives CDR1 SGHRS, CDR2 YFSETQ. CDR3 sequence reads: CASSLAPGGTMNTEAFF. CDR3 DNA: TGCGCCAGCAGCTTGGCCCCGGGGGGGACCATGAACACTGAAGCTTTCTTT.

About this clone itself: An end of the junction does not agree with germline; a read error may underlie this. The V gene is TRBV7-4, the J gene TRBJ2-7; weak D call: TRBD1 (5 bases). CDR1 and CDR2 (germline): SGHVT, SQSDAQ. This CDR3 spans 14 amino acids. CDR3 loop: CASSLESDSNEQYF. For the CDR3, the DNA is TGTGCCAGCAGTTTAGAGAGCGACAGTAACGAGCAGTACTTC.